These 9 T cell receptor beta chains came from one sample sequenced in a study of technical replicates of blood from several donors. Here immunoSEQ multiplex PCR was the method, and the copy in TCRdb shows in-frame clones only, minus some. The sample carries about 94,000 clones, under 97% recorded once. The source material was T cells isolated from PBMCs. The receptors derive from a human donor in good health.

The J gene is TRBJ1-2, the V gene TRBV7-9, with a possible D match to TRBD1 (6 bases). CDR3 length equals 16 residues. The germline CDR1 and CDR2 sequences are SEHNR and FQNEAQ (reference sequence). V shed 4 bases and J shed 5 bases, with 20 bases lying between them. CDR3 region: CASSSSGTPGRYGYTF. CDR3 nucleotides: TGTGCCAGCAGCTCGTCCGGGACACCCGGTCGGTATGGCTACACCTTC.

The chain has TRBV30 and TRBJ2-1; 9 positions agree with TRBD1. In germline, CDR1 is GTSNPN, CDR2 SVGIG (reference sequence). V lost 3 bases to trimming and J lost 10 bases; unmatched junction nucleotides: 1. The CDR3 consists of 11 residues. CDR3 sequence reads: CAWRDRGEQFF. The CDR3 nucleotides read TGTGCCTGGAGGGACAGGGGAGAGCAGTTCTTC.

This clone was counted between two and nine times. The V call is TRBV5-4, the J call TRBJ1-2; possible D gene TRBD1, 5 bases. Trimming left V 0 bases short and J 2 bases short, with 5 bases between. CDR3 length: 13 residues. Germline lookup yields CDR1 SGHNT and CDR2 YYREEE (reference sequence). The CDR3 loop reads CASSLDRNYGYTF. In nucleotides, the CDR3 is TGTGCCAGCAGCTTGGACAGGAACTATGGCTACACCTTC.

CDR3 bases: TGTGCCAGCAGCTTTGCTCCTGACAGGGGTGGACATGGCTACACCTTC. Its protein product is CASSFAPDRGGHGYTF. V usage is TRBV5-4 and J usage is TRBJ1-2, with 8 bases that match TRBD1. Unmatched junction bases numbered 12, after V lost 2 bases and J lost 6 bases. The CDR3 has 16 amino acids. Germline CDR1 SGHNT, CDR2 YYREEE (reference sequence).

A single count supports this clone. V usage is TRBV27 and J usage is TRBJ1-5, with 7 nucleotides matching TRBD1. The CDR3 covers 16 residues. V dropped 2 bases and J dropped 4; count of bases not matched to a gene: 8. Germline assignment: CDR1 MNHEY and CDR2 SMNVEV (reference sequence). The CDR3 DNA reads TGTGCCAGCAGTTTAACCTCGACAGGGATGAATCAGCCCCAGCATTTT. It codes for CASSLTSTGMNQPQHF.

The chain carries TRBV6-5 and TRBJ2-1; D possibly corresponds to TRBD2 (6 bases). The V gene's germline CDR1 is MNHEY and CDR2 SVGAGI. The V gene lost 6 bases and the J gene lost 7 bases, with 13 bases spanning the gap. CDR3 size: 13 residues. CDR3: CASSYGTDNEQFF. The CDR3 bases are TGTGCCAGCAGCTACGGGACTGATAATGAGCAGTTCTTC.

The CDR3 region is CASSMVRTAETNYGYTF. CDR3 nucleotides: TGTGCCAGTAGTATGGTCAGGACAGCGGAGACTAACTATGGCTACACCTTC. The J gene is TRBJ1-2, the V gene TRBV19, with D possibly being TRBD1 (6 bases). V gave up 3 bases and J gave up 0 bases, with 17 bases separating them. Per the germline V gene, CDR1 is LNHDA and CDR2 is SQIVND (reference sequence). This CDR3 spans 17 amino acids.

The rearrangement links TRBV28 to TRBJ1-1; no clear D gene. The CDR3 has 14 amino acids. Germline V lookup: CDR1 MDHEN, CDR2 SYDVKM. The V gene lost 3 bases and the J gene lost 1 base, with 9 bases spanning the gap. The CDR3 sequence: CASSFFRGNTEAFF. The CDR3 nucleotides are TGTGCCAGCAGTTTCTTCCGGGGGAACACTGAAGCTTTCTTT.

This sequence joins TRBV6-5 and TRBJ2-3; D is ambiguous. CDR1 and CDR2 from the germline V gene are MNHEY and SVGAGI. This CDR3 spans 15 amino acids. Deletions cut 2 bases from V and 2 bases from J, with 11 bases between. Written as DNA, the CDR3 is TGTGCCAGCAGTTACCTCAACGGAGCCACAGATACGCAGTATTTT. Encoded protein: CASSYLNGATDTQYF.